This T cell receptor (beta chain) came from a study of chemoradiotherapy in HPV16-positive cancers. Repertoires were generated with immunoSEQ multiplex PCR, while TCRdb's copy carries only in-frame clones and drops some. Seen here are approximately 15,000 clones, about four fifths observed once, and the top ten hold more than 8.5%. This clone occurred once. The V gene's germline CDR1 is GTSNPN and CDR2 SVGIG (reference sequence). There are 13 residues in the CDR3. V lost 7 bases and J lost 2; bases outside the gene matches: 7. The receptor's source is a human donor with HPV-associated anogenital cancer. This material was collected from a patient who underwent chemoradiotherapy. The V call is TRBV30, the J call TRBJ2-5; 7 positions agree with TRBD2. The CDR3 DNA follows: TGTGCCTTGGGGTGGGGGGGGCAAGAGACCCAGTACTTC. This translates into CALGWGGQETQYF.